The present entry profiles one T cell receptor beta chain with its context. Its antigen is as yet unknown. The sample is drawn from a study of spatial heterogeneity in lung cancer. Findings of the study overall: Counts of expanded alpha and beta TCRs within tumors tracked the tumor nonsynonymous mutation count. Nonsynonymous mutation counts, ubiquitous and regional, were tracked by the respective counts of ubiquitous and regional expanded TCRs.

Time point denoted: sample taken at primary tumor resection. TCRdb used MiXCR to reprocess the 5' RACE reads, holding one entry per CDR3 protein. Of about 25,000 distinct CDR3 sequences listed, 8.8% were seen once; the top ten hold approximately 8%. This CDR3 contains 14 residues. Germline V gene data show CDR1 as MDHEN and CDR2 as SYDVKM. The ends were cut back, 4 bases at V and 0 bases at J, with 10 bases in the middle. Here the sequenced sample was lung tumor tissue, taken at surgery. The rearrangement joins TRBV28 to TRBJ2-7; possible D gene TRBD2, 6 bases. This TCR came from a male donor with early-stage non-small cell lung cancer. In DNA form, the CDR3 reads TGTGCCAGCAGTTCGGGACTCTCCTCCTACGAGCAGTACTTC. It codes for CASSSGLSSYEQYF.